This T cell receptor (beta chain) was sequenced in a study of blood T cell repertoires in COVID-19. Sequencing used immunoSEQ multiplex PCR; TCRdb keeps in-frame clones, though not all of them. The profile covers a few hundred thousand clones, with 89% appearing a single time and roughly 5% taken by the ten largest. V gave up 8 bases and J gave up 0 bases; unmatched junction bases: 9. The CDR3 extends over 15 amino acids. CDR1 and CDR2 from the germline V gene are SNHLY and FYNNEI. This chain joins TRBV2 and TRBJ1-1; 7 bases line up with TRBD1. Sequenced sample: peripheral blood. This receptor was taken from a woman in her thirties or forties who had recovered from COVID-19. In nucleotides, the CDR3 is TGTGCCAGCTCCGGGACAGCGGGTTTGAACACTGAAGCTTTCTTT. Protein product: CASSGTAGLNTEAFF.